These 15 T cell receptor beta chains originate from one sample sequenced in a study of identifying expanded T cells in peripheral blood. Data came from immunoSEQ multiplex PCR; TCRdb stores just in-frame clones and leaves some out. The profile shows fewer than 130,000 clones, around 88% of them singletons. The sequenced sample consisted of blood. Receptors were obtained from a person aged 18-69 years in good health.

The gene calls are TRBV21-1 and TRBJ1-5; TRBD1, the table's D call, was not compared with the DNA. TRBV21-1 is termed a pseudogene. This CDR3 is built from 14 residues. The CDR3 protein is CASSIGQGGQPQHF. The CDR3 DNA is TGTGCCAGCAGCATTGGACAGGGGGGCCAGCCCCAGCATTTT.

This chain's CDR3 is CASSPAPGLAGTQYF. The CDR3, as DNA: TGTGCCAGCAGCCCCGCCCCGGGGTTGGCGGGGACGCAGTATTTT. This chain connects TRBV7-2 to TRBJ2-3; D perhaps matches TRBD2 (6 bases). V was shortened by 5 bases and J by 9 bases, with 21 bases between the two germline ends. CDR1 is SGHTA, CDR2 FQGNSA, per germline. The CDR3 sequence is 15 residues long.

This clone was recorded once. The J gene is TRBJ2-5, the V gene TRBV19, with D hard to call. V lost 6 bases and J 0 bases, leaving 11 bases between the germline ends. CDR1 and CDR2 (germline): LNHDA, SQIVND (reference sequence). The CDR3 runs to 14 residues. The CDR3 sequence is CASSRNGDQETQYF. The CDR3, as DNA: TGTGCCAGTAGCCGAAATGGGGACCAAGAGACCCAGTACTTC.

The chain joins TRBV23-1 to TRBJ1-1, with D perhaps TRBD1 (5 bases). TRBV23-1 is sorted into the ORF group, with uncertain function. This CDR3 has 18 residues. V dropped 6 bases and J dropped 5 bases, with 28 bases sitting between them. CDR3 DNA sequence: TGCGCCAGCAGACAGAGGGGCCAAGGCAGGGCTTTGGGGACTGAAGCTTTCTTT. It specifies CASRQRGQGRALGTEAFF.

This clone was observed once. The rearrangement uses TRBV4-2 and TRBJ2-7; D may match TRBD1 or TRBD2 (5 bases each). The CDR3 length is 17 residues. Per the germline V gene, CDR1 is LGHNA and CDR2 is YNFKEQ. V lost 3 bases and J 3 bases, leaving 21 bases between the germline ends. The CDR3 loop reads CASSHQHRDHRLYEQYF. For the CDR3, the DNA is TGTGCCAGCAGCCACCAGCACCGGGACCACCGCCTCTACGAGCAGTACTTC.

This chain uses TRBV30 with TRBJ1-5; 7 bases match TRBD1. The CDR3 is 15 residues long. V trimming: 3 bases; J trimming: 4 bases; junction bases outside the gene matches: 9. Per germline, CDR1 GTSNPN and CDR2 SVGIG (reference sequence). CDR3 loop: CAWSDWTGTNQPQHF. The DNA of the CDR3 is TGTGCCTGGAGCGACTGGACAGGTACAAATCAGCCCCAGCATTTT.

The genes are TRBV10-3 and TRBJ1-2; maybe TRBD1 (6 bases). V lost 9 bases and J 2 bases, leaving 19 bases between the germline ends. CDR3 size: 15 residues. Germline V gives CDR1 ENHRY, CDR2 SYGVKD. The CDR3 loop is CAIAGVSRGNYGYTF. The DNA for the CDR3 is TGTGCCATTGCAGGGGTTAGTAGGGGCAACTATGGCTACACCTTC.

CDR3 DNA sequence: TGTGCCAGCAGTTCCCGGGACACAAAGGAGACCCAGTACTTC. Translation gives CASSSRDTKETQYF. The V gene is TRBV6-5, the J gene TRBJ2-5, with D perhaps matching TRBD1 (6 bases). V was shortened by 4 bases and J by 5 bases, with 14 bases between the two germline ends. CDR1 is MNHEY and CDR2 is SVGAGI in the germline V gene. This CDR3 contains 14 residues.

The rearrangement links TRBV19 to TRBJ1-1; D is perhaps TRBD1 (6 bases). Deletions cut 7 bases from V and 3 bases from J, with 15 bases between. CDR3 length equals 14 residues. Per germline, CDR1 LNHDA and CDR2 SQIVND (reference sequence). CDR3 loop: CASTLRGGYTEAFF. In nucleotides, the CDR3 is TGTGCCAGTACCTTGAGGGGGGGGTACACTGAAGCTTTCTTT.

On this clone: Within the sample, other DNA sequences also encode this same CDR3. This chain uses TRBV4-1 with TRBJ2-5; D is undetermined. Germline V lookup: CDR1 MGHRA, CDR2 YSYEKL. V lost 0 bases and J lost 5, with 7 bases in between. There are 13 residues in the CDR3. The CDR3 loop is CASSQDGGETQYF. CDR3 sequence (DNA): TGCGCCAGCAGCCAAGATGGTGGGGAGACCCAGTACTTC.

The chain combines TRBV5-1 with TRBJ1-2; D uncertain. Trimming shortened V by 0 bases and J by 8 bases, and 11 bases separated the two germline ends. Germline V gene sequence: CDR1 SGHRS, CDR2 YFSETQ. This CDR3 comprises 13 residues. The DNA of the CDR3 is TGCGCCAGCAGCTTGGACGGCGCCCGGGGCTACACCTTC. It yields the protein CASSLDGARGYTF.

This chain links TRBV28 with TRBJ2-7, with 7 bases lining up with TRBD1. Germline V gene lookup returns CDR1 MDHEN and CDR2 SYDVKM. Germline trimming cut 7 bases from V and 4 bases from J; bases unmatched to any gene: 10. The CDR3 spans 14 residues. CDR3 in amino acids: CASTPLGQKYEQYF. The CDR3 bases are TGTGCCAGCACCCCTCTGGGACAGAAGTACGAGCAGTACTTC.

The chain is built from TRBV18 and TRBJ1-2; D remains ambiguous. Trimming removed 3 bases from V and 2 bases from J, with 22 bases in between. There are 18 residues in the CDR3. The germline CDR1 and CDR2 sequences are KGHSH and LQKENI. The CDR3 spells CASSPQFVSRVSNYGYTF. In nucleotides, the CDR3 is TGTGCCAGCTCACCTCAGTTTGTCTCTCGCGTCTCCAACTATGGCTACACCTTC.

The chain combines TRBV5-4 with TRBJ2-2; 8 bases agree with TRBD2. This CDR3 comprises 15 residues. The germline V gene encodes CDR1 SGHNT and CDR2 YYREEE (reference sequence). Trimming removed 5 bases from V and 4 bases from J; junction bases left unmatched: 7. The CDR3 here is CASSSRLASTGELFF. CDR3 bases: TGTGCCAGCAGTTCCCGACTAGCGTCCACCGGGGAGCTGTTTTTT.

A note on this clone: A read error may account for a junction end that differs from germline. This rearrangement joins TRBV5-1 to TRBJ1-4, with 7 bases that match TRBD1. This CDR3 is 14 amino acids long. Germline values: CDR1 SGHRS, CDR2 YFSETQ. CDR3 nucleotides: TGCGCCAGCAGTTTGGACAGGCCGAATGAAAAACTGTTTTTT. Amino acids: CASSLDRPNEKLFF.